The sample holds a few counts of the clone carrying this T cell receptor beta chain. Its matching antigen is unknown. The data belong to a study of T cells in localized non-small cell lung cancer. Whole-study findings and limits: In uninvolved adjacent lung, T cell clonality reached its highest value, exceeding tumor. Detection in adjacent lung was observed for a median about 56 of the top 100 tumor clones. Investigators sequenced only a single tumor region, leaving heterogeneity possible. Overall survival was longer when the density of T cells in the blood was higher.

Clones were sequenced by immunoSEQ multiplex PCR, and TCRdb holds only the in-frame ones, with some missing. The profile shows about 33,000 clones, about 90% of them singletons. The material sequenced was peripheral blood mononuclear cells, taken before any cancer treatment. This TCR was recovered from a man between 40 and 75 years old with stage III lung adenocarcinoma.

CDR3 nucleotide sequence: TGTGCCAGCAGCCCTCAATCGACAGGCTATGGCTACACCTTC. This codes for CASSPQSTGYGYTF. The chain couples TRBV11-3 to TRBJ1-2; TRBD1 is a possible D gene (6 bases). CDR1 and CDR2 (germline): SGHNT, YENEEA. Trimming removed 5 bases at V and 4 bases at J, with 14 bases between. There are 14 residues in the CDR3.